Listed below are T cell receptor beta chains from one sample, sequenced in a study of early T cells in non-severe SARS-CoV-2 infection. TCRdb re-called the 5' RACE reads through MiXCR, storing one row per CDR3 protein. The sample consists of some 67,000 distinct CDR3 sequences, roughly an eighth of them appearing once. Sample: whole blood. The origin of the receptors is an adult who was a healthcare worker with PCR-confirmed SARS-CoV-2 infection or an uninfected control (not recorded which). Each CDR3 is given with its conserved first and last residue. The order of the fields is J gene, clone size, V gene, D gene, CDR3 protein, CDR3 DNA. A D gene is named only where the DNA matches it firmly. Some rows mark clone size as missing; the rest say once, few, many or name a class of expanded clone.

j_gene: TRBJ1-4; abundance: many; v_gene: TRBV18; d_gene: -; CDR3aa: CASSPQSGRLNEKLFF; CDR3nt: TGTGCCAGCTCACCACAGTCCGGACGGCTTAATGAAAAACTGTTTTTT
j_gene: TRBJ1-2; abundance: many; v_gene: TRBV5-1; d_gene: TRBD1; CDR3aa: CASSLGTGDYGYTF; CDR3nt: TGCGCCAGCAGCTTGGGGACAGGGGACTATGGCTACACCTTC
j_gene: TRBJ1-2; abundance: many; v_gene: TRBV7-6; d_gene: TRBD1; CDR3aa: CASSGYRGRRDGYTF; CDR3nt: TGTGCCAGCAGCGGCTACAGGGGGCGCAGGGATGGCTACACCTTC
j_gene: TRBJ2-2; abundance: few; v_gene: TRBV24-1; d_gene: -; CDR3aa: CALEDRNTGELFF; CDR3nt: TGTGCGCTAGAGGACAGGAACACCGGGGAGCTGTTTTTT
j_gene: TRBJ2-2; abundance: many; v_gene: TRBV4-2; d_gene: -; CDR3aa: CASTLTPYTGELFF; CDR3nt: TGTGCCAGCACCCTTACCCCCTACACCGGGGAGCTGTTTTTT
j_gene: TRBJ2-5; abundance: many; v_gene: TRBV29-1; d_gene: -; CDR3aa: CSVGGVGETQYF; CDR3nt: TGCAGCGTTGGGGGGGTTGGTGAGACCCAGTACTTC
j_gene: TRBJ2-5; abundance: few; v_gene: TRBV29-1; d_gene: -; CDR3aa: CSGREAAETQYF; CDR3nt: TGCAGCGGAAGGGAGGCGGCAGAGACCCAGTACTTC
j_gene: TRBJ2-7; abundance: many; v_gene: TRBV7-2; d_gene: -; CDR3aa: CASSPGVDEQYF; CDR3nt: TGTGCCAGCAGCCCCGGCGTGGACGAGCAGTACTTC
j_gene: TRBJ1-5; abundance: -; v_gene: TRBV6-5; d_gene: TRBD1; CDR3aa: CASRSTTGVSNQPQHF; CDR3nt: TGTGCCAGCAGATCGACCACAGGGGTGAGCAATCAGCCCCAGCATTTT
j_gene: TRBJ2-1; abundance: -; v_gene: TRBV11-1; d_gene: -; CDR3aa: CASSPRGFSYNEQFF; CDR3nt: TGTGCCAGCAGCCCACGTGGGTTCTCCTACAATGAGCAGTTCTTC
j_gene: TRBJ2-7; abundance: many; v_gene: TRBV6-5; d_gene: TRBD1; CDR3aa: CASRSGQFYYEQYF; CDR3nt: TGTGCCAGCAGATCGGGACAGTTCTATTACGAGCAGTACTTC
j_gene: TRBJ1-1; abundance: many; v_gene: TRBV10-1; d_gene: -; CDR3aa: CASSESNGSGTEAFF; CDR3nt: TGCGCCAGCAGTGAGTCGAATGGGTCGGGCACTGAAGCTTTCTTT
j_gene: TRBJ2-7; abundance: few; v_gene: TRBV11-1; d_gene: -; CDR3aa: CASSSGVRYEQYF; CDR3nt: TGTGCCAGCAGCTCAGGAGTTCGCTACGAGCAGTACTTC
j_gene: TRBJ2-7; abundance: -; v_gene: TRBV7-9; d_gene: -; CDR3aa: CASSLDSQGYEQYF; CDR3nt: TGTGCCAGCAGCTTAGACAGTCAAGGGTACGAGCAGTACTTC
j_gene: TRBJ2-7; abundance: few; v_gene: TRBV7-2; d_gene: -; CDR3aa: CASSLEYSYEQYF; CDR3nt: TGTGCCAGCAGCTTAGAGTACTCCTACGAGCAGTACTTC
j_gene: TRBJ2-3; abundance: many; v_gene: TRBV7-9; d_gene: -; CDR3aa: CASSRVDTQYF; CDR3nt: TGTGCCAGCAGCCGGGTAGATACGCAGTATTTT
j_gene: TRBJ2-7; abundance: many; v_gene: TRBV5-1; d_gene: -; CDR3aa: CASSLGVQSYEQYF; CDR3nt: TGCGCCAGCAGCTTGGGGGTACAGTCCTACGAGCAGTACTTC
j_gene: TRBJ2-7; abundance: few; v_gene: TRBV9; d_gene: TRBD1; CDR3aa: CASSPQGGWSYEQYF; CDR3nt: TGTGCCAGCAGCCCTCAAGGGGGCTGGTCCTACGAGCAGTACTTC
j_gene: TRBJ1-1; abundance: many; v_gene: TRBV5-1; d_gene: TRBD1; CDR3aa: CASSLRTGGNTEAFF; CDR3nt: TGCGCCAGCAGCTTGAGGACAGGGGGGAACACTGAAGCTTTCTTT
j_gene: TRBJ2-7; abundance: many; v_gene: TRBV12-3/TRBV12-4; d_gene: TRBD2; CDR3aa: CASSLTSGGASEQYF; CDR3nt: TGTGCCAGCAGTTTAACGAGCGGGGGGGCCAGCGAGCAGTACTTC
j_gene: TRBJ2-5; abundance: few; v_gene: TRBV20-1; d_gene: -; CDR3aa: CSARPGPALRETQYF; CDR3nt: TGCAGTGCTAGGCCCGGACCCGCTCTGCGGGAGACCCAGTACTTC
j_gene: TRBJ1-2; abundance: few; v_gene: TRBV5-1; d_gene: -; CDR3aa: CASSLDRAGYTF; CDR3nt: TGCGCCAGCAGCTTGGACAGGGCCGGCTACACCTTC
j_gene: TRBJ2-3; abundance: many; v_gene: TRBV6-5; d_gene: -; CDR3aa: CASTPPGADPNTQYF; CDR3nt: TGTGCCAGCACCCCCCCGGGCGCGGACCCTAATACGCAGTATTTT
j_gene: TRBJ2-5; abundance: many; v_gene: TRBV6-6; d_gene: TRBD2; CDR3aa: CASSYPLGLAGEQKFPMVEETQYF; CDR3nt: TGTGCCAGCAGTTACCCATTGGGACTAGCGGGAGAACAAAAATTTCCCATGGTGGAAGAGACCCAGTACTTC
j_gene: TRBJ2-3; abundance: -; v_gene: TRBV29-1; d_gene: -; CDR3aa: CSVKGMGTDTQYF; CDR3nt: TGCAGCGTCAAAGGGATGGGCACAGATACGCAGTATTTT
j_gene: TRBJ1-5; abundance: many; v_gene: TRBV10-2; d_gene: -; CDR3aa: CASTRDGYNQPQHF; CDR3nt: TGCGCCAGCACCCGGGACGGATATAATCAGCCCCAGCATTTT
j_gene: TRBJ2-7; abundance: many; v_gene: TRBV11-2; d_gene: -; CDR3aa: CASARRNEQYF; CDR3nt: TGTGCCAGCGCCAGGAGGAACGAGCAGTACTTC
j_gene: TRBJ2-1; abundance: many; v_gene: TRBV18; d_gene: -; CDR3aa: CASSPPPDIYNEQFF; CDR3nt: TGTGCCAGCTCACCCCCTCCCGACATTTACAATGAGCAGTTCTTC
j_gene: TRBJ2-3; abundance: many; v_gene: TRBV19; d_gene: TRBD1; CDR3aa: CASRRDRGSGDTQYF; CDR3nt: TGTGCCAGTAGGCGAGACAGGGGGTCGGGAGATACGCAGTATTTT
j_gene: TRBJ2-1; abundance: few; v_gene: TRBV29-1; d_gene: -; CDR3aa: CSARLMAGTDFYEQFF; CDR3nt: TGCAGCGCTCGTTTGATGGCCGGGACCGACTTTTATGAGCAGTTCTTC
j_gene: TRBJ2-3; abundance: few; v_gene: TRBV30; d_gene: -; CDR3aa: CAWRKGDTQYF; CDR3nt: TGTGCCTGGAGGAAGGGAGATACGCAGTATTTT
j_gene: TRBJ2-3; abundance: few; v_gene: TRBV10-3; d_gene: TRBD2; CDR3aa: CAISPSGGTDTQYF; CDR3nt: TGTGCCATCAGTCCTAGCGGCGGCACAGATACGCAGTATTTT
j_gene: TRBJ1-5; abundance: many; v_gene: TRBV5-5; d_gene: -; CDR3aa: CASSLSGREPQHF; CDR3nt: TGTGCCAGCAGCTTAAGTGGGAGGGAGCCCCAGCATTTT
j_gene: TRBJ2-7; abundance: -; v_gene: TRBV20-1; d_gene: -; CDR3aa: CSAIAGQQIYEQYF; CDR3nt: TGCAGTGCTATCGCGGGACAGCAGATATACGAGCAGTACTTC